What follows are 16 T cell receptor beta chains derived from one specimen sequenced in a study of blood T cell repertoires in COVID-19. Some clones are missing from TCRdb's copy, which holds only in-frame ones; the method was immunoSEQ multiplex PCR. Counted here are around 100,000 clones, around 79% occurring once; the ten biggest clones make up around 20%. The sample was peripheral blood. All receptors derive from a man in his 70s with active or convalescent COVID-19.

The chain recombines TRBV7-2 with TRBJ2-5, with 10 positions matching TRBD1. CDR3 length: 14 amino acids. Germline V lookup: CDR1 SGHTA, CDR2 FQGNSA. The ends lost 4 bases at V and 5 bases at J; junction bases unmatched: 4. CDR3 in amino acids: CASSWGTGVETQYF. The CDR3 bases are TGTGCCAGCAGCTGGGGGACAGGGGTCGAGACCCAGTACTTC.

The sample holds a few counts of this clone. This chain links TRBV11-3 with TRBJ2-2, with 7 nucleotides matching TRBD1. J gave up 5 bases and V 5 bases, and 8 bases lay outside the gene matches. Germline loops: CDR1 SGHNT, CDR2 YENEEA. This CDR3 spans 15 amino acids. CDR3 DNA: TGTGCCAGCAGCGCAGGACAGGACATTACCGGGGAGCTGTTTTTT. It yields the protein CASSAGQDITGELFF. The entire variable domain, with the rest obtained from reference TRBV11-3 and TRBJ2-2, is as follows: EAGVVQSPRYKIIEKKQPVAFWCNPISGHNTLYWYLQNLGQGPELLIRYENEEAVDDSQLPKDRFSAERLKGVDSTLKIQPAELGDSAVYLCASSAGQDITGELFFGEGSRLTVL.

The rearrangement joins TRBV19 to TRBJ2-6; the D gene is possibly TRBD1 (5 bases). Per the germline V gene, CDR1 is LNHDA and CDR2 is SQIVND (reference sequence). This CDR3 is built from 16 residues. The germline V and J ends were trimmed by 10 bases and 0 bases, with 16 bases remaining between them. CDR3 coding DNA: TGTGCCACTCAAGACAGCACCGACTCTGGGGCCAACGTCCTGACTTTC. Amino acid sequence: CATQDSTDSGANVLTF.

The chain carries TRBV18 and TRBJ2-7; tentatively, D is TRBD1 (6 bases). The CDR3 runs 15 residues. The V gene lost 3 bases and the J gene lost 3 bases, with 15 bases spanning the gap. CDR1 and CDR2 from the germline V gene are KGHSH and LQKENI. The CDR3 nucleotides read TGTGCCAGCTCACCGCCTCGGGACACCCACTACGAGCAGTACTTC. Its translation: CASSPPRDTHYEQYF.

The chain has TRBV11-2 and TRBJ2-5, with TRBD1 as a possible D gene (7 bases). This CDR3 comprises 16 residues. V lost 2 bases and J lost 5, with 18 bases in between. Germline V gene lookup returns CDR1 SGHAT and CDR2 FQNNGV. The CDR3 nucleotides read TGTGCCAGCAGCTTATACCCGGAGGGGGCGCGGGAGACCCAGTACTTC. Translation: CASSLYPEGARETQYF.

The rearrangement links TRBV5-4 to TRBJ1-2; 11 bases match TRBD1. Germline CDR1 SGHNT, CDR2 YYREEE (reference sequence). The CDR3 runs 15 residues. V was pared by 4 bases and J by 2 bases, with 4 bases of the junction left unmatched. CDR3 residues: CASSPGDRGNYGYTF. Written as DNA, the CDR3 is TGTGCCAGCAGCCCGGGGGACAGGGGGAACTATGGCTACACCTTC.

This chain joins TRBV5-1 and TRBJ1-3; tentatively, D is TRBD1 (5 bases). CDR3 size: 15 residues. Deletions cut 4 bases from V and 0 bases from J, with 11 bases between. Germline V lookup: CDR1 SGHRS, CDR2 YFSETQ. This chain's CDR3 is CASSPTDSSGNTIYF. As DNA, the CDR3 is TGCGCCAGCAGCCCTACCGACAGCTCTGGAAACACCATATATTTT.

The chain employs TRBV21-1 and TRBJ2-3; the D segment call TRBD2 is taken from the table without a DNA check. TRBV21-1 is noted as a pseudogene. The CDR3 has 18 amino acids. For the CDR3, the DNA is TGTGCCAGCAGCAAAGAAAACCGGACTTCATCTAGCACAGATACGCAGTATTTT. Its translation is CASSKENRTSSSTDTQYF.

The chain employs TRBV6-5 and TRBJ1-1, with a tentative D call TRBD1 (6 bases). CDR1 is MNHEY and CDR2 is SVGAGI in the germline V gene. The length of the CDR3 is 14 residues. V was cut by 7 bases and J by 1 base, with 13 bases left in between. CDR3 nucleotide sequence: TGTGCCAGCAAGCTGCTAGGGGGGAACACTGAAGCTTTCTTT. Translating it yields CASKLLGGNTEAFF.

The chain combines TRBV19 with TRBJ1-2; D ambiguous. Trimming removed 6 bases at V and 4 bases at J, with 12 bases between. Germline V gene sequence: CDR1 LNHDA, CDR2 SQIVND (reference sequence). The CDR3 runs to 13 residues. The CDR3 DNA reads TGTGCCAGTAGCCGGCAGGTCCTCTATGGCTACACCTTC. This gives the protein CASSRQVLYGYTF.

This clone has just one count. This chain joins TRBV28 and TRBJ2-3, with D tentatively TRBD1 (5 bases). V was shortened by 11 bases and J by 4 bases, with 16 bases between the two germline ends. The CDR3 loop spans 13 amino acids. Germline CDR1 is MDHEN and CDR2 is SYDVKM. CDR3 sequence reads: CAWKGRASDTQYF. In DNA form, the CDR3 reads TGTGCCTGGAAGGGCAGGGCGTCAGATACGCAGTATTTT.

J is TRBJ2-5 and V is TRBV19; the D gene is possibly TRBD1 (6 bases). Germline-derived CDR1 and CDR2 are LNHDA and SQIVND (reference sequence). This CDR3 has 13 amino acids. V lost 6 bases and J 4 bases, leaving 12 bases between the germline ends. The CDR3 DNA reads TGTGCCAGTAGCCAAATCAGGGGAGAGACCCAGTACTTC. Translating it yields CASSQIRGETQYF. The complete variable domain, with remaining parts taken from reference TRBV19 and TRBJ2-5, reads DGGITQSPKYLFRKEGQNVTLSCEQNLNHDAMYWYRQDPGQGLRLIYYSQIVNDFQKGDIAEGYSVSREKKESFPLTVTSAQKNPTAFYLCASSQIRGETQYFGPGTRLLVL.

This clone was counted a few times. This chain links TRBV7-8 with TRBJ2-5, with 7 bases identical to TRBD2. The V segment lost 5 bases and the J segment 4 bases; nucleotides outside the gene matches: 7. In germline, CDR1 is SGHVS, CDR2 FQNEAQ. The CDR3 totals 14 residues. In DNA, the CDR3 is TGTGCCAGCAGCGCTTTAGCGGGCGGAGAGACCCAGTACTTC. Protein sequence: CASSALAGGETQYF.

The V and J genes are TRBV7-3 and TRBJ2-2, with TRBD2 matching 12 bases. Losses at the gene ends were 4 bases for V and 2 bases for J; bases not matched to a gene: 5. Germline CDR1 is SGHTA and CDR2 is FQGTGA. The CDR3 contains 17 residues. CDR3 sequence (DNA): TGTGCCAGCAGCTACCCGACTAGCGGGAGTAACACCGGGGAGCTGTTTTTT. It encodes CASSYPTSGSNTGELFF.

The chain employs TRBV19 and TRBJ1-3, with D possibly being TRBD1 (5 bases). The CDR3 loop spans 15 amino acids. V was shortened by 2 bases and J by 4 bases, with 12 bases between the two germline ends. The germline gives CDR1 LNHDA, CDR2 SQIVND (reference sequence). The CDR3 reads CASSIPGARGNTIYF. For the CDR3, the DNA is TGTGCCAGTAGTATACCTGGGGCGAGAGGAAACACCATATATTTT. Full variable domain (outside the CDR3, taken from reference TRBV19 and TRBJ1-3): DGGITQSPKYLFRKEGQNVTLSCEQNLNHDAMYWYRQDPGQGLRLIYYSQIVNDFQKGDIAEGYSVSREKKESFPLTVTSAQKNPTAFYLCASSIPGARGNTIYFGEGSWLTVV.

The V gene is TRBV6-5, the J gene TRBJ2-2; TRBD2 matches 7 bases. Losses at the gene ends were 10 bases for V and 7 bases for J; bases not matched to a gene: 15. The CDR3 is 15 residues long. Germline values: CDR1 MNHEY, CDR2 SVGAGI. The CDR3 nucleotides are TGTGCCACCTCTACGTGGCGGGAGTTGGTCGGGGAGCTGTTTTTT. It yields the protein CATSTWRELVGELFF.